One sample yielded the 15 T cell receptor beta chains listed below, sequenced in a study of blood T cells in healthy people across ages. Alongside a J-beta primer mix, a sample-barcoded 5' primer served in a second PCR lasting roughly 7 to 11 cycles. TCRdb reanalysed the 5' RACE reads using MiXCR and keeps one entry per CDR3 protein. This sample carries 700,000 or so distinct CDR3 sequences, approximately 40% of them seen once, and the ten largest clones take 25% to 35%. The sample comprised blood. These receptors were collected from a man older than 75 in good health.

This clonotype turned up a few times. V and J are TRBV29-1 and TRBJ2-3; TRBD2 matches at 10 bases. This CDR3 region has 15 residues. The V gene's germline CDR1 is SQVTM and CDR2 ANQGSEA. V shed 2 bases and J 1 base; nucleotides not matched to a gene: 3. The CDR3 sequence: CSVENLAGGTDTQYF. In nucleotides, the CDR3 is TGCAGCGTTGAAAATCTAGCGGGGGGCACAGATACGCAGTATTTT.

The J gene is TRBJ1-2, the V gene TRBV11-2; a weak D match, TRBD1 (5 bases). This CDR3 is built from 13 residues. The V gene's germline CDR1 is SGHAT and CDR2 FQNNGV. Trimming left V 3 bases short and J 4 bases short, with 9 bases between. CDR3 nucleotide sequence: TGTGCCAGCAGCTTGTACCAGGGCTATGGCTACACCTTC. This codes for CASSLYQGYGYTF.

The gene calls are TRBV3-1 and TRBJ2-2; perhaps TRBD1 as D (6 bases). Germline V gene sequence: CDR1 LGHDT, CDR2 YNNKEL (reference sequence). The CDR3 spans 15 residues. The ends were cut back, 4 bases at V and 2 bases at J, with 11 bases in the middle. This CDR3 reads CASSPRDNNTGELFF. In DNA form, the CDR3 reads TGTGCCAGCAGCCCTCGGGACAATAACACCGGGGAGCTGTTTTTT. Drawing the rest from reference TRBV3-1 and TRBJ2-2, the complete variable domain is DTAVSQTPKYLVTQMGNDKSIKCEQNLGHDTMYWYKQDSKKFLKIMFSYNNKELIINETVPNRFSPKSPDKAHLNLHINSLELGDSAVYFCASSPRDNNTGELFFGEGSRLTVL.

This clonotype was detected many times. The gene calls are TRBV29-1 and TRBJ2-1, with D unclear. Germline V gene data show CDR1 as SQVTM and CDR2 as ANQGSEA. The CDR3 sequence is 11 residues long. V lost 4 bases to trimming and J lost 7 bases, with 8 bases between them. The CDR3 bases are TGCAGCGTTGTAAGGGTTAATGAGCAGTTCTTC. Its protein product is CSVVRVNEQFF.

This clonotype has more than one count but fewer than ten. The rearrangement links TRBV2 to TRBJ1-5; D gene uncertain. The CDR3 contains 15 residues. V was cut by 3 bases and J by 0 bases, with 9 bases left in between. Looked up from germline, CDR1 is SNHLY and CDR2 is FYNNEI. CDR3 loop: CASSEARISNQPQHF. As DNA, the CDR3 is TGTGCCAGCAGTGAGGCACGGATTAGCAATCAGCCCCAGCATTTT. Supplemented by reference TRBV2 and TRBJ1-5, the full variable domain reads EPEVTQTPSHQVTQMGQEVILRCVPISNHLYFYWYRQILGQKVEFLVSFYNNEISEKSEIFDDQFSVERPDGSNFTLKIRSTKLEDSAMYFCASSEARISNQPQHFGDGTRLSIL.

This clonotype was counted a few times. J is TRBJ1-2 and V is TRBV6-1, with a tentative D call TRBD1 (5 bases). CDR1 is MNHNS, CDR2 SASEGT, per germline. CDR3 length: 13 amino acids. V lost 5 bases, J lost 7 bases, and 14 bases lay in between. The CDR3, as DNA: TGTGCCAGCAGTCAGGCAGGGATCCTTGGCTACACCTTC. Amino acids: CASSQAGILGYTF.

The CDR3 sequence: CASSLRGTRGKEQFF. Here the CDR3 DNA reads TGTGCCAGCAGTTTAAGGGGGACTAGGGGGAAGGAGCAGTTCTTC. The chain is built from TRBV28 and TRBJ2-1; 8 bases match TRBD2. Germline CDR1 reads MDHEN; CDR2 reads SYDVKM. The CDR3 totals 15 residues. The V and J ends lost 2 bases and 10 bases, in that order; junction bases with no gene match: 10.

V gene TRBV7-3 combines with J gene TRBJ2-1; 12 bases align to TRBD2. The CDR3 is 15 amino acids. The germline V gene encodes CDR1 SGHTA and CDR2 FQGTGA. V dropped 1 base and J dropped 12; count of bases not matched to a gene: 7. CDR3 amino acids: CASSLIRTSGIGQFF. CDR3 nucleotide sequence: TGTGCCAGCAGCTTAATTCGGACTAGCGGGATCGGGCAGTTCTTC. The entire variable domain, with the rest obtained from reference TRBV7-3 and TRBJ2-1, is as follows: GAGVSQTPSNKVTEKGKYVELRCDPISGHTALYWYRQSLGQGPEFLIYFQGTGAADDSGLPNDRFFAVRPEGSVSTLKIQRTERGDSAVYLCASSLIRTSGIGQFFGPGTRLTVL.

This clonotype was picked up a small number of times. The chain has TRBV30 and TRBJ2-3, with D possibly matching TRBD2 (6 bases). The CDR3 is 15 amino acids. From germline, CDR1 is GTSNPN and CDR2 SVGIG (reference sequence). Trimming removed 2 bases from V and 2 bases from J, with 14 bases in between. The DNA of the CDR3 is TGTGCCTGGAGTCCCTCGGGACTGTACACAGATACGCAGTATTTT. Translated, it gives CAWSPSGLYTDTQYF.

V is TRBV20-1 and J is TRBJ2-1; 10 bases map to TRBD2. This CDR3 region has 13 residues. V lost 3 bases and J lost 8; bases outside the gene matches: 4. From germline, CDR1 is DFQATT and CDR2 SNEGSKA (reference sequence). As DNA, the CDR3 is TGCAGTGCTAGCTTAGCGGGGGGTGATGAGCAGTTCTTC. Its protein is CSASLAGGDEQFF.

CDR3 amino acids: CASSAGTGVNTEAFF. The CDR3 DNA follows: TGTGCCAGCAGCGCCGGGACAGGGGTGAACACTGAAGCTTTCTTT. The rearrangement uses TRBV7-6 and TRBJ1-1; 10 nucleotides match TRBD1. The germline gives CDR1 SGHVS, CDR2 FNYEAQ. There are 15 residues in the CDR3. V lost 5 bases, J lost 0 bases, and 3 bases stayed unmatched.

A note on this clonotype: Likely a read error: the CDR3 ends without its conserved phenylalanine or tryptophan. This chain connects TRBV7-2 to TRBJ2-7; D gene unclear. Judging by the DNA end, TRBJ2-5 fits better; the J call may be wrong. From germline, CDR1 is SGHTA and CDR2 FQGNSA. The CDR3 is 14 amino acids. CDR3: CASSLAGHWETQYS. The CDR3 DNA reads as TGTGCCAGCAGCTTAGCAGGGCATTGGGAGACCCAGTACTCC.

This clonotype was detected only a few times. The chain joins TRBV2 to TRBJ1-2; 7 nucleotides match TRBD1. V was clipped by 3 bases and J by 4 bases; unmatched bases: 8. The CDR3 covers 15 residues. Germline assignment: CDR1 SNHLY and CDR2 FYNNEI. The CDR3 loop reads CASSEAQGDSYGYTF. CDR3 sequence (DNA): TGTGCCAGCAGTGAGGCTCAGGGGGACAGCTATGGCTACACCTTC.

This clonotype was seen more than once but under ten times. The V call is TRBV6-5, the J call TRBJ1-1; D gene unclear. Germline V gene data show CDR1 as MNHEY and CDR2 as SVGAGI. The CDR3 runs 15 residues. Trimming pared 2 bases from V and 0 bases from J, leaving 10 bases between. In nucleotides, the CDR3 is TGTGCCAGCAGTTACGGGGAGAGGATGAACACTGAAGCTTTCTTT. Amino acid sequence: CASSYGERMNTEAFF.

V usage is TRBV6-5 and J usage is TRBJ2-1; 10 nucleotides line up with TRBD2. Germline V CDR1 and CDR2: MNHEY, SVGAGI. The trim removed 3 bases at V and 6 bases at J, leaving 5 bases unmatched. CDR3 length: 15 residues. The CDR3 bases are TGTGCCAGCAGTTATAGGGCTAGCGGGAGCAATGAGCAGTTCTTC. It is translated as CASSYRASGSNEQFF.